This T cell receptor beta chain was obtained from a study of Ad26.COV2.S vaccination and SARS-CoV-2 variants. Study context: Intramuscularly, Ad26.COV2.S was given either once or twice, 56 days apart. Study observations and caveats: Total responses of T cells may have been underestimated by the analyses of TCR breadth and depth.

The treatment here: around 19 received Ad26.COV2.S at low or high dose, single or two shots; about 5 received placebo; per-sample allocation not given. Specimens were obtained on day 63 following the first vaccine or placebo injection. What was given as vaccine was an Ad26 vector encoding Wuhan-strain SARS-CoV-2 spike. Only in-frame clones appear in the TCRdb table, and some are missing; sequencing was by immunoSEQ multiplex PCR. There are about 400,000 clones in the sample; around 89% occur only once, and about 2% lies in the top ten. The CDR3 contains 14 residues. V was clipped by 7 bases and J by 3 bases, with 13 bases between them. The germline gives CDR1 MNHEY, CDR2 SVGAGI. Turning to this clone: Antigen: not known.

The source was peripheral blood, collected in a trial of Ad26.COV2.S vaccine versus placebo. The gene calls are TRBV6-5 and TRBJ1-5, with D perhaps matching TRBD1 (5 bases). The TCR originated in a person between 18 and 60 years old who received the Ad26.COV2.S COVID-19 vaccine or a placebo. The CDR3 nucleotides read TGTGCCAGCACCGCCCCAGGGTACAATCAGCCCCAGCATTTT. Translation: CASTAPGYNQPQHF.